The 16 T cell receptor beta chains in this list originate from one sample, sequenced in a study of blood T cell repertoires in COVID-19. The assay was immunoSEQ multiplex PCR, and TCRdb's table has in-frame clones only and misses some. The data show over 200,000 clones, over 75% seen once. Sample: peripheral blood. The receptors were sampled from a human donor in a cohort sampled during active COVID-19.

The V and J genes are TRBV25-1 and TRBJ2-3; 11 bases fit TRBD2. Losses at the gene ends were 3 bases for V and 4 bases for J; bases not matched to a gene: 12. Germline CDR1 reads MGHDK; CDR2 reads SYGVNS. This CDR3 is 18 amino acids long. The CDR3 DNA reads TGTGCCAGCAGTGACTGGGGGGTTACTAGCGGGGGCGCAGATACGCAGTATTTT. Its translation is CASSDWGVTSGGADTQYF.

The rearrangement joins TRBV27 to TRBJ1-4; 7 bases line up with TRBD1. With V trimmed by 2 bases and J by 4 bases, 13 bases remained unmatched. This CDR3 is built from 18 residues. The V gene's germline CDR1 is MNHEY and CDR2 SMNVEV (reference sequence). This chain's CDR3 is CASSLASKTGFHNEKLFF. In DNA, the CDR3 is TGTGCCAGCAGTTTAGCGTCCAAGACAGGGTTTCATAATGAAAAACTGTTTTTT.

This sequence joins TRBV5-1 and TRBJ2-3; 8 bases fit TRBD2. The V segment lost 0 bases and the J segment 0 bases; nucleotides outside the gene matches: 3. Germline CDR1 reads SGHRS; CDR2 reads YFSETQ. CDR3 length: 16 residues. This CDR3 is CASSLVTSGSTDTQYF. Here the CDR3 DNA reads TGCGCCAGCAGCTTGGTAACTAGCGGAAGCACAGATACGCAGTATTTT.

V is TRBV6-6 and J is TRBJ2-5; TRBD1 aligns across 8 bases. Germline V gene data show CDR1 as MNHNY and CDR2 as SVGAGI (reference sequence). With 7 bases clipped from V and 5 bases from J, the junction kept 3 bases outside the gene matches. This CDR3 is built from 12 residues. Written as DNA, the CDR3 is TGTGCCAGCAAGGGACAGGCGGAGACCCAGTACTTC. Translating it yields CASKGQAETQYF.

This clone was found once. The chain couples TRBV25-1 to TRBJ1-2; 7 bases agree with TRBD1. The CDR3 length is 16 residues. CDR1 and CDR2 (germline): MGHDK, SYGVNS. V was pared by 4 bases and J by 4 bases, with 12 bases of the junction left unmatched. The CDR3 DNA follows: TGTGCCAGCAGTGCCCGATACGATCAGGGGGGCTATGGCTACACCTTC. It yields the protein CASSARYDQGGYGYTF.

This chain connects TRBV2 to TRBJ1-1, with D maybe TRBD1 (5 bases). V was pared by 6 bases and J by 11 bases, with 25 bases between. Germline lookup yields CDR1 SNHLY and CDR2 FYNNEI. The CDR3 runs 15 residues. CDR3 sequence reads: CASSALGAVALRAFF. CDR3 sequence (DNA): TGTGCCAGCAGCGCGCTTGGGGCCGTCGCACTGAGGGCTTTCTTT. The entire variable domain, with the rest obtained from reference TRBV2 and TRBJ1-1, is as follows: EPEVTQTPSHQVTQMGQEVILRCVPISNHLYFYWYRQILGQKVEFLVSFYNNEISEKSEIFDDQFSVERPDGSNFTLKIRSTKLEDSAMYFCASSALGAVALRAFFGQGTRLTVV.

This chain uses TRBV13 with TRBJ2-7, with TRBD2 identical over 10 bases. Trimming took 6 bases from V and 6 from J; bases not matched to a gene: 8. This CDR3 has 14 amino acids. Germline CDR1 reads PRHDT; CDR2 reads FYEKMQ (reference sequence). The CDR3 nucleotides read TGTGCCAGCAGACTAGCGGGAACAGGGGGCGAGCAGTACTTC. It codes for CASRLAGTGGEQYF.

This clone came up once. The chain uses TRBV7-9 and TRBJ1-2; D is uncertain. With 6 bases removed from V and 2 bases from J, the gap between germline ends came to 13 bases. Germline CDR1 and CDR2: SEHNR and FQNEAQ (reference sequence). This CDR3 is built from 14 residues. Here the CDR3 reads CASRRDGSNYGYTF. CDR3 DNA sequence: TGTGCCAGCAGACGAGACGGGTCCAACTATGGCTACACCTTC.

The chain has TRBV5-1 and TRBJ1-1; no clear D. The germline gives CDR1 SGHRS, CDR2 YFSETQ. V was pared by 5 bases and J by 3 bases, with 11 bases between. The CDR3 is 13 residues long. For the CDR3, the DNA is TGCGCCAGCAGGAAAGCGTGGGACACTGAAGCTTTCTTT. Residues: CASRKAWDTEAFF.

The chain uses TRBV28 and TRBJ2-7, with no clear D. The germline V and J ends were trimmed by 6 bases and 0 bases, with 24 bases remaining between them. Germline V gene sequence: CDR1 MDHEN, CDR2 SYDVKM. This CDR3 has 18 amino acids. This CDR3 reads CASRKAQRLILSSYEQYF. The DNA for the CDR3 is TGTGCCAGCAGAAAAGCCCAAAGACTCATACTTAGCTCCTACGAGCAGTACTTC.

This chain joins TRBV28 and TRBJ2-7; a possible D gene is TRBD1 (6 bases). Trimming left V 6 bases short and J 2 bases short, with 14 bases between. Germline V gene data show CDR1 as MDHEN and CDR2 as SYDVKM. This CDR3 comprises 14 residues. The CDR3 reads CASSHTGTTYEQYF. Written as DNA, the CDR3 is TGTGCCAGCAGCCATACCGGGACAACCTACGAGCAGTACTTC.

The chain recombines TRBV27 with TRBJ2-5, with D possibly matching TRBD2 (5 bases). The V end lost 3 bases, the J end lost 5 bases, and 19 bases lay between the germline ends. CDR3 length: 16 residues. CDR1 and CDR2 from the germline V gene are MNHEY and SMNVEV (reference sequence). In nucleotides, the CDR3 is TGTGCCAGCAGTTTCGGTATGTGGTCGGCGGGCGAGACCCAGTACTTC. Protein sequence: CASSFGMWSAGETQYF.

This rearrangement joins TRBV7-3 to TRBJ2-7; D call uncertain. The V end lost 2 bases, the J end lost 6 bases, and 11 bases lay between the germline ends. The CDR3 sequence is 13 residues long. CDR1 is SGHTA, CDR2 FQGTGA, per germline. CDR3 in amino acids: CASSLDMPLEQYF. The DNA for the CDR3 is TGTGCCAGCAGCTTAGACATGCCACTCGAGCAGTACTTC.

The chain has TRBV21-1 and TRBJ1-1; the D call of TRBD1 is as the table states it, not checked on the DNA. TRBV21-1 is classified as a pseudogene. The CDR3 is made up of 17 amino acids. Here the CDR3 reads CASSKAGQAAPNTEAFF. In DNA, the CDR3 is TGTGCCAGCAGCAAAGCTGGACAGGCTGCACCGAACACTGAAGCTTTCTTT.

The CDR3 DNA sequence: TGTGCCAGCGGTACGGCGACGGGAGCATATGAGCAGTTCTTC. Translating gives CASGTATGAYEQFF. The chain recombines TRBV6-6 with TRBJ2-1, with TRBD2 as a possible D gene (6 bases). The CDR3 is made up of 14 amino acids. Germline V gives CDR1 MNHNY, CDR2 SVGAGI (reference sequence). Trimming left V 8 bases short and J 8 bases short, with 19 bases between.

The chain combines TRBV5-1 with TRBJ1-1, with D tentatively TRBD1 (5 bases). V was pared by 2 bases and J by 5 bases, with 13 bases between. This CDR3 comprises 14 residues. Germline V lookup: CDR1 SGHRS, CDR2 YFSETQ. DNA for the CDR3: TGCGCCAGCAGCTTACAACCGGCAGGGACTGAAGCTTTCTTT. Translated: CASSLQPAGTEAFF.